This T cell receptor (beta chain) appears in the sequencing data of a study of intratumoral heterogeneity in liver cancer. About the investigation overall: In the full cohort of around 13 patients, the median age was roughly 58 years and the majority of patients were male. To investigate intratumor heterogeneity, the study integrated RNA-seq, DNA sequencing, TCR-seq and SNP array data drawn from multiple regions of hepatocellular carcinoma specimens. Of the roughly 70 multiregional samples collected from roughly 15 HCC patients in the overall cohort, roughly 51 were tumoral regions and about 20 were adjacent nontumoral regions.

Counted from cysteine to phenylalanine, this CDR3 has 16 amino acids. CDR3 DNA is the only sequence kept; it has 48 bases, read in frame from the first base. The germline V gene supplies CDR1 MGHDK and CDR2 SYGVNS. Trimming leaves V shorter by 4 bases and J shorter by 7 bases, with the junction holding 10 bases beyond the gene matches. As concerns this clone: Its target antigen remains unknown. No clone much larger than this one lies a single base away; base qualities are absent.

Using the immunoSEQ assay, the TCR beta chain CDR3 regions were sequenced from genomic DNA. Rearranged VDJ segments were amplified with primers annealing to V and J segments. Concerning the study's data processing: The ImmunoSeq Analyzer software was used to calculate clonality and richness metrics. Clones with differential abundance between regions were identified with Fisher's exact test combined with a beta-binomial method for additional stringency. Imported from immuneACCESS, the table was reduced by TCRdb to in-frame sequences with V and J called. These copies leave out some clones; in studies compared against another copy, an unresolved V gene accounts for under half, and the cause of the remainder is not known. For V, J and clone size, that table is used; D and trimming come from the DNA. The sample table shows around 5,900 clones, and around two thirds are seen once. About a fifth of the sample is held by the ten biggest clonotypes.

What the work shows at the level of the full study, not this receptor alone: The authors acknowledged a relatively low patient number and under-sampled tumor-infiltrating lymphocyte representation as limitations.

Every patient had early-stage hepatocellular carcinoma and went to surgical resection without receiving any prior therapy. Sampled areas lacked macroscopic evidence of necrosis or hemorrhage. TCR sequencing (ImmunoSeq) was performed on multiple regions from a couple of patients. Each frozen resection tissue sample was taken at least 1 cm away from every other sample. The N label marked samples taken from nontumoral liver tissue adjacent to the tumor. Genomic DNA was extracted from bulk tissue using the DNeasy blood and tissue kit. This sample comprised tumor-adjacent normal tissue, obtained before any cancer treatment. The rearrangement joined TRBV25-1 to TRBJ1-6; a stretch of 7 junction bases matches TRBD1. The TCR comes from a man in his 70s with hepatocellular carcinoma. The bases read TGTGCCAGCAGTGCAGGGCTGGGACAGCGAAATTCACCCCTCCACTTT. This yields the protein CASSAGLGQRNSPLHF. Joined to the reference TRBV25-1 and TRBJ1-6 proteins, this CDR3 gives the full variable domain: EADIYQTPRYLVIGTGKKITLECSQTMGHDKMYWYQQDPGMELHLIHYSYGVNSTEKGDLSSESTVSRIRTEHFPLTLESARPSHTSQYLCASSAGLGQRNSPLHFGNGTRLTVT.